The rows below give T cell receptor beta chains drawn from one sample of a study of blood T cell repertoires in COVID-19. Assay: immunoSEQ multiplex PCR; the TCRdb copy retains only in-frame clones and omits some. The sample gives about 89,000 clones, roughly 80% of which show up once; approximately 51% is in the top ten. Source material: peripheral blood. The receptors shown here come from a human donor in a cohort sampled during active COVID-19. CDR3s include the opening cysteine and the closing phenylalanine or tryptophan. A D gene is named only where the DNA matches it firmly. The size entry is marked missing in some rows and otherwise reads once, few, many or a size class.

J: TRBJ1-5; D: -; size: -; V: TRBV6-5; length: 14; CDR3: CASIVGPRNQPQHF; DNA: TGTGCCAGCATTGTGGGGCCGAGGAATCAGCCCCAGCATTTT
J: TRBJ2-1; D: -; size: -; V: TRBV28; length: 16; CDR3: CASTPGGVISYNEQFF; DNA: TGTGCCAGCACGCCCGGTGGTGTTATTTCCTACAATGAGCAGTTCTTC
J: TRBJ1-5; D: -; size: -; V: TRBV6-2/TRBV6-3; length: 15; CDR3: CASSYQFPSNQPQHF; DNA: TGTGCCAGCAGTTATCAATTTCCCAGCAATCAGCCCCAGCATTTT
J: TRBJ1-2; D: -; size: many; V: TRBV30; length: 14; CDR3: CAWSGDKANYGYTF; DNA: TGTGCCTGGAGTGGGGACAAAGCTAACTATGGCTACACCTTC
J: TRBJ2-5; D: TRBD1; size: -; V: TRBV30; length: 14; CDR3: CAWPGQGAWETQYF; DNA: TGTGCCTGGCCGGGACAGGGGGCGTGGGAGACCCAGTACTTC
J: TRBJ2-7; D: TRBD2; size: -; V: TRBV19; length: 13; CDR3: CATRRTRSYEQYF; DNA: TGTGCCACCCGAAGGACTAGAAGCTACGAGCAGTACTTC
J: TRBJ1-5; D: -; size: -; V: TRBV28; length: 12; CDR3: CASTNRNQPQHF; DNA: TGTGCCAGCACTAACCGGAATCAGCCCCAGCATTTT
J: TRBJ2-7; D: TRBD1; size: few; V: TRBV3-1/TRBV3-2; length: 17; CDR3: CASSRGTGGDTSYEQYF; DNA: TGTGCCAGCAGCCGGGGGACAGGGGGTGATACCTCCTACGAGCAGTACTTC
J: TRBJ2-7; D: TRBD2; size: once; V: TRBV18; length: 13; CDR3: CASSPGLAYEQYF; DNA: TGTGCCAGCTCCCCGGGACTAGCTTACGAGCAGTACTTC
J: TRBJ2-1; D: -; size: -; V: TRBV20-1; length: 14; CDR3: CSASRSGAYNEQFF; DNA: TGCAGTGCTAGTAGGTCCGGGGCCTACAATGAGCAGTTCTTC
J: TRBJ1-1; D: -; size: -; V: TRBV19; length: 16; CDR3: CASRFGPTGGNTEAFF; DNA: TGTGCCAGTAGATTTGGTCCGACGGGGGGGAACACTGAAGCTTTCTTT
J: TRBJ2-1; D: -; size: -; V: TRBV29-1; length: 11; CDR3: CSVEDYGEQFF; DNA: TGCAGCGTTGAAGATTACGGGGAGCAGTTCTTC
J: TRBJ2-5; D: -; size: -; V: TRBV7-9; length: 13; CDR3: CASSLVGAETQYF; DNA: TGTGCCAGCAGCTTAGTTGGAGCAGAGACCCAGTACTTC
J: TRBJ2-7; D: -; size: -; V: TRBV7-6; length: 14; CDR3: CASSLARQGYEQYF; DNA: TGTGCCAGCAGCTTAGCGCGGCAGGGATACGAGCAGTACTTC
J: TRBJ1-2; D: TRBD1; size: -; V: TRBV27; length: 13; CDR3: CASSLGQGRGYTF; DNA: TGTGCCAGCAGTCTCGGACAGGGTCGAGGCTACACCTTC
J: TRBJ1-1; D: -; size: -; V: TRBV28; length: 14; CDR3: CASSLSRGNTEAFF; DNA: TGTGCCAGCAGTTTATCCAGGGGAAACACTGAAGCTTTCTTT
J: TRBJ2-5; D: TRBD2; size: -; V: TRBV2; length: 17; CDR3: CASRRWTSGRGLETQYF; DNA: TGTGCCAGCAGGCGATGGACTAGCGGGAGGGGGTTGGAGACCCAGTACTTC
J: TRBJ1-1; D: TRBD1; size: -; V: TRBV9; length: 15; CDR3: CASSVEGQPNTEAFF; DNA: TGTGCCAGCAGCGTAGAGGGACAGCCGAACACTGAAGCTTTCTTT
J: TRBJ2-5; D: -; size: -; V: TRBV21-1; length: 15; CDR3: CASSKGRENQETQYF; DNA: TGTGCCAGCAGCAAAGGTAGGGAGAACCAAGAGACCCAGTACTTC
J: TRBJ2-1; D: -; size: -; V: TRBV7-6; length: 13; CDR3: CASSQGLDNEQFF; DNA: TGTGCCAGCAGCCAGGGGCTAGACAATGAGCAGTTCTTC
J: TRBJ2-3; D: -; size: -; V: TRBV12-5; length: 11; CDR3: CASGLLDTQYF; DNA: TGTGCTAGTGGTTTGCTGGATACGCAGTATTTT
J: TRBJ1-2; D: -; size: once; V: TRBV3-1/TRBV3-2; length: 13; CDR3: CASRGTKNYGYTF; DNA: TGTGCCAGCAGGGGGACAAAGAACTATGGCTACACCTTC
J: TRBJ1-1; D: TRBD1; size: -; V: TRBV27; length: 16; CDR3: CASSLWATGADTEAFF; DNA: TGTGCCAGCAGCTTATGGGCGACAGGGGCGGACACTGAAGCTTTCTTT
J: TRBJ1-5; D: -; size: -; V: TRBV24-1; length: 12; CDR3: CATSDSVQPQHF; DNA: TGTGCCACCAGTGATTCGGTTCAGCCCCAGCATTTT
J: TRBJ2-1; D: TRBD2; size: -; V: TRBV15; length: 17; CDR3: CATSRDGSGRGGNEQFF; DNA: TGTGCCACCAGCAGAGATGGCAGCGGGAGAGGGGGCAATGAGCAGTTCTTC
J: TRBJ2-1; D: -; size: -; V: TRBV7-3; length: 16; CDR3: CASSLRVRQEDNEQFF; DNA: TGTGCCAGCAGCTTAAGAGTCCGACAGGAGGACAATGAGCAGTTCTTC
J: TRBJ2-1; D: -; size: -; V: TRBV18; length: 16; CDR3: CASSPRFTGSYNEQFF; DNA: TGTGCCAGCTCACCAAGATTTACAGGATCCTACAATGAGCAGTTCTTC
J: TRBJ2-7; D: TRBD2; size: few; V: TRBV4-2; length: 15; CDR3: CASRQLAGGVSEQYF; DNA: TGTGCCAGCAGACAACTAGCGGGAGGGGTGAGCGAGCAGTACTTC
J: TRBJ2-1; D: -; size: -; V: TRBV12-3/TRBV12-4; length: 11; CDR3: CASGGDYEQFF; DNA: TGTGCCAGCGGAGGGGACTATGAGCAGTTCTTC
J: TRBJ1-6; D: -; size: -; V: TRBV9; length: 17; CDR3: CASSVGPSSSYNSPLHF; DNA: TGTGCCAGCAGCGTAGGTCCAAGTAGCTCCTATAATTCACCCCTCCACTTT
J: TRBJ2-2; D: TRBD1; size: -; V: TRBV7-6; length: 16; CDR3: CASSQGGTGDTGELFF; DNA: TGTGCCAGCAGCCAGGGGGGGACAGGGGACACCGGGGAGCTGTTTTTT
J: TRBJ2-2; D: -; size: -; V: TRBV7-9; length: 16; CDR3: CASSEGTPGGGGELFF; DNA: TGTGCCAGCAGCGAAGGGACTCCCGGAGGTGGCGGGGAGCTGTTTTTT
J: TRBJ2-5; D: -; size: -; V: TRBV14; length: 13; CDR3: CASLPGRKETQYF; DNA: TGTGCCAGCCTCCCAGGGCGAAAAGAGACCCAGTACTTC
J: TRBJ2-3; D: -; size: -; V: TRBV5-4; length: 12; CDR3: CASSLFADTQYF; DNA: TGTGCCAGCAGCTTGTTCGCAGATACGCAGTATTTT
J: TRBJ1-4; D: -; size: -; V: TRBV4-3; length: 17; CDR3: CASSLSGATATNEKLFF; DNA: TGCGCCAGCAGCCTTTCAGGGGCCACGGCCACTAATGAAAAACTGTTTTTT
J: TRBJ2-2; D: TRBD2; size: -; V: TRBV5-1; length: 15; CDR3: CASSPTSGNTGELFF; DNA: TGCGCCAGCAGCCCGACTAGCGGGAACACCGGGGAGCTGTTTTTT
J: TRBJ2-2; D: TRBD2; size: -; V: TRBV19; length: 17; CDR3: CASSSPRAGGHTGELFF; DNA: TGTGCCAGTAGTAGTCCCCGAGCGGGAGGGCATACCGGGGAGCTGTTTTTT
J: TRBJ1-1; D: -; size: -; V: TRBV7-2; length: 14; CDR3: CASSSIRKNTEAFF; DNA: TGTGCCAGCAGCTCGATCAGAAAGAACACTGAAGCTTTCTTT
J: TRBJ2-5; D: -; size: -; V: TRBV19; length: 10; CDR3: CAREGETQYF; DNA: TGTGCCAGGGAGGGAGAGACCCAGTACTTC
J: TRBJ2-7; D: -; size: -; V: TRBV7-2; length: 14; CDR3: CASSLALVSYEQYF; DNA: TGTGCCAGCAGCTTGGCCCTCGTCTCCTACGAGCAGTACTTC
J: TRBJ2-3; D: TRBD1; size: -; V: TRBV18; length: 15; CDR3: CASSPGTGYTDTQYF; DNA: TGTGCCAGCTCTCCCGGGACAGGGTACACAGATACGCAGTATTTT
J: TRBJ2-1; D: TRBD2; size: -; V: TRBV5-1; length: 16; CDR3: CASSFTIAGPVDEQFF; DNA: TGCGCCAGCAGCTTCACCATAGCGGGACCAGTGGATGAGCAGTTCTTC
J: TRBJ2-7; D: TRBD2; size: -; V: TRBV28; length: 15; CDR3: CASSLGTSGSYEQYF; DNA: TGTGCCAGCAGTTTAGGGACTAGCGGCTCCTACGAGCAGTACTTC